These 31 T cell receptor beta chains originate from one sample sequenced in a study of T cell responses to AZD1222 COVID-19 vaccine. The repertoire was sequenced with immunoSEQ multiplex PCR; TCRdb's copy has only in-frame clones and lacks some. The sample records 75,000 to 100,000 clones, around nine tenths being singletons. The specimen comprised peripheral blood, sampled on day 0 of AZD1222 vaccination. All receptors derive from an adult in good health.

CDR3 DNA: TGTGCCACCAGCAGAGATCGGTCAGGGGCTGAAGCTTTCTTT. Encoded protein: CATSRDRSGAEAFF. The chain has TRBV15 and TRBJ1-1, with D possibly TRBD1 on 6 matching bases. This CDR3 contains 14 residues. CDR1 and CDR2 (germline): LNHNV, YYDKDF (reference sequence). V lost 0 bases and J 6 bases, leaving 11 bases between the germline ends.

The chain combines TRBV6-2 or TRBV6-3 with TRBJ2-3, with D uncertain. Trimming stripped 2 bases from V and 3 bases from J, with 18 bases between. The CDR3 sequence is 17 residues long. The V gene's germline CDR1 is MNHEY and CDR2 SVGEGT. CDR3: CASSYPRSALVTDTQYF. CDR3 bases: TGTGCCAGCAGTTACCCCAGATCCGCGCTTGTAACAGATACGCAGTATTTT.

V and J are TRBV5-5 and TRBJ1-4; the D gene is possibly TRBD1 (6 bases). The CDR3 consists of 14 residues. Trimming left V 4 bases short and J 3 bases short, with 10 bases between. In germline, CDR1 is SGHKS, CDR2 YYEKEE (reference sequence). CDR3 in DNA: TGTGCCAGCAGCCCGGGACACCCTAATGAAAAACTGTTTTTT. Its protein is CASSPGHPNEKLFF.

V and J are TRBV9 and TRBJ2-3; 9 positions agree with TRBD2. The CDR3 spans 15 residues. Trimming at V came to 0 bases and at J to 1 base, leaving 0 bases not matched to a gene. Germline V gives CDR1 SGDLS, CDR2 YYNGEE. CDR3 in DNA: TGTGCCAGCAGCGTAGTAGCGGGAGGCACAGATACGCAGTATTTT. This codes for CASSVVAGGTDTQYF.

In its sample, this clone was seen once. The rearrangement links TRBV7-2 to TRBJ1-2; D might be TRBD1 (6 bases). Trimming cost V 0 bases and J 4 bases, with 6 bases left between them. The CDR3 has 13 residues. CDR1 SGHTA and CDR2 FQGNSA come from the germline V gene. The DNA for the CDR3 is TGTGCCAGCAGCTTAGCCAGGGGCTATGGCTACACCTTC. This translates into CASSLARGYGYTF.

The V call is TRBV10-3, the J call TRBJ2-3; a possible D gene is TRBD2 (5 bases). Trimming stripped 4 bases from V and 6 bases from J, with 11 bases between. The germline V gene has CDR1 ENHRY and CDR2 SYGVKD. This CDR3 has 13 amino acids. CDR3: CAISVSGYDTQYF. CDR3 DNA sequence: TGTGCCATCAGTGTATCGGGGTACGATACGCAGTATTTT.

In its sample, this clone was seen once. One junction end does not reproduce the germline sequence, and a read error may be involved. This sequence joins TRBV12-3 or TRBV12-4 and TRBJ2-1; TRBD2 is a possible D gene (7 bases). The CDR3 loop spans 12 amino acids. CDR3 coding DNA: TGTGCCAGCAGCAAACACGAGAGAGGGGGGGTCTTC. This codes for CASSKHERGGVF.

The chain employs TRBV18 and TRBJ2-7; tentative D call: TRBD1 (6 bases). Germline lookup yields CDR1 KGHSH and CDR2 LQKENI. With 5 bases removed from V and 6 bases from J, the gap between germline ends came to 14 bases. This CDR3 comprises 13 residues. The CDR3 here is CASSSTGSGEQYF. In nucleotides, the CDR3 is TGTGCCAGCTCATCTACAGGGTCCGGCGAGCAGTACTTC. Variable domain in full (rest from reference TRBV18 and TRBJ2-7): NAGVMQNPRHLVRRRGQEARLRCSPMKGHSHVYWYRQLPEEGLKFMVYLQKENIIDESGMPKERFSAEFPKEGPSILRIQQVVRGDSAAYFCASSSTGSGEQYFGPGTRLTVT.

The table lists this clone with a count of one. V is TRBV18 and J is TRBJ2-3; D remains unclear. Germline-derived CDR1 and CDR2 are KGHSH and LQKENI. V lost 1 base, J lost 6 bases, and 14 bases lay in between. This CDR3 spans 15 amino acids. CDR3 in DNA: TGTGCCAGCTCACCACGTGACGGACCCCTCGATACGCAGTATTTT. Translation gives CASSPRDGPLDTQYF.

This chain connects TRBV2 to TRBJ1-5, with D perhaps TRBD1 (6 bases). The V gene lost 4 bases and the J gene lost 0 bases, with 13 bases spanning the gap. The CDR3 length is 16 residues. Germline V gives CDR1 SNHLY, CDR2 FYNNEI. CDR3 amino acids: CASSARRTDSNQPQHF. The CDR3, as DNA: TGTGCCAGCAGTGCCAGGAGGACAGATAGCAATCAGCCCCAGCATTTT.

The CDR3 sequence is CATSRLSPEEISLGATYEQYF. The CDR3 coding sequence is TGTGCCACCAGCAGATTAAGCCCCGAGGAAATATCCTTGGGGGCTACCTACGAGCAGTACTTC. V is TRBV15 and J is TRBJ2-7; perhaps TRBD1 as D (6 bases). V was trimmed by 2 bases and J by 2 bases, leaving 31 bases between them. This CDR3 region has 21 residues. Germline loops: CDR1 LNHNV, CDR2 YYDKDF (reference sequence).

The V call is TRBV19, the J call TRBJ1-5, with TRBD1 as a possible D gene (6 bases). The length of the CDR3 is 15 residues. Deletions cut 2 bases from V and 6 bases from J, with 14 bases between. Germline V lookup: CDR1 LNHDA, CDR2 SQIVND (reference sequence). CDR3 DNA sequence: TGTGCCAGTAGTATACAGGGGAATGCGGCTCAGCCCCAGCATTTT. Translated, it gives CASSIQGNAAQPQHF.

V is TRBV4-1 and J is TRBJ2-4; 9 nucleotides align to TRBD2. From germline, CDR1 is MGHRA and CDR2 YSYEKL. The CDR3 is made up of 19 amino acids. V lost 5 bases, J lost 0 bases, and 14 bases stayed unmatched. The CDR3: CASSDDSGGDRIAKNIQYF. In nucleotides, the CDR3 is TGCGCCAGCAGCGACGATAGCGGGGGCGACCGAATAGCCAAAAACATTCAGTACTTC.

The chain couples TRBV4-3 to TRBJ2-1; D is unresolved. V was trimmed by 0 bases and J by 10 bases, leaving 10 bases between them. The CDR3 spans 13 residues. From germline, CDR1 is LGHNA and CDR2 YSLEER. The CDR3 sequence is CASSQEVSWEQFF. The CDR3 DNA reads TGCGCCAGCAGCCAAGAAGTCAGTTGGGAGCAGTTCTTC.

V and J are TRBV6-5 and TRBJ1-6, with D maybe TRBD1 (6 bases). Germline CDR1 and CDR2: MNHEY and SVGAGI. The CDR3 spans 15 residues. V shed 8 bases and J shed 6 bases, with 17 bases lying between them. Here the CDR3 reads CASGPTGRLNSPLHF. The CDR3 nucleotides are TGTGCCAGCGGCCCGACAGGAAGGCTTAATTCACCCCTCCACTTT.

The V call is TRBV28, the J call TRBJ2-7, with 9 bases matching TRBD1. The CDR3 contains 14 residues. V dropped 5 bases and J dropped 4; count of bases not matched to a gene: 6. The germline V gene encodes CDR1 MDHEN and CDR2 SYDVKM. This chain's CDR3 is CASSPGTGRYEQYF. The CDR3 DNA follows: TGTGCCAGCAGTCCAGGGACAGGGCGATACGAGCAGTACTTC.

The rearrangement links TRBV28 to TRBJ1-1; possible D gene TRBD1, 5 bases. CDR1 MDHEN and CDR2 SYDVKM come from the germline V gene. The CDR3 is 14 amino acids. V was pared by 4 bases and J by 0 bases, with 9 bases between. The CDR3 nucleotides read TGTGCCAGCAGTTCGGACACCCTGAACACTGAAGCTTTCTTT. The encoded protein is CASSSDTLNTEAFF.

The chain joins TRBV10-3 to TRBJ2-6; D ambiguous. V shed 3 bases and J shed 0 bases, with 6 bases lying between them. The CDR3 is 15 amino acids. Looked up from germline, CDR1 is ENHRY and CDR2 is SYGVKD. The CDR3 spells CAISEQSSGANVLTF. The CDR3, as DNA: TGTGCCATCAGTGAACAGTCCTCTGGGGCCAACGTCCTGACTTTC.

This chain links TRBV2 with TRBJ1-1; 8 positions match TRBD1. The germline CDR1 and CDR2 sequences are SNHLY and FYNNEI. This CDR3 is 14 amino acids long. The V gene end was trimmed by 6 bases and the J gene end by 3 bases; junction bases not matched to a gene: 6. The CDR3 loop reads CASSAPDRDTEAFF. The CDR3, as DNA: TGTGCCAGCAGCGCCCCGGACAGGGACACTGAAGCTTTCTTT.

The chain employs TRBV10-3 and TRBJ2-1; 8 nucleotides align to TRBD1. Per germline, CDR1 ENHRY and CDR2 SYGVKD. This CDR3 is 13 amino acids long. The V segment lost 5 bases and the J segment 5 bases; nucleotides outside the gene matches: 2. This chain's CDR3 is CAISPDRDNEQFF. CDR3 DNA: TGTGCCATCAGTCCGGACAGGGACAATGAGCAGTTCTTC.

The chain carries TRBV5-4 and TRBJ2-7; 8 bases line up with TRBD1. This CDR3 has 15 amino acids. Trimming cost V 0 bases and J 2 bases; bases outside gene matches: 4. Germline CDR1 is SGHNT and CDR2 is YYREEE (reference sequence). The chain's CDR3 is CASSLDRTGTYEQYF. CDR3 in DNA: TGTGCCAGCAGCTTGGATAGGACAGGGACCTACGAGCAGTACTTC.

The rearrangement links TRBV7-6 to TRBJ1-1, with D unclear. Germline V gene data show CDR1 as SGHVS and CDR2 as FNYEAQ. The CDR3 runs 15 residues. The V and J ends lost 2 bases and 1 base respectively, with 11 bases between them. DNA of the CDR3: TGTGCCAGCAGCTTACCTCTGACGGGGAACACTGAAGCTTTCTTT. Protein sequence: CASSLPLTGNTEAFF. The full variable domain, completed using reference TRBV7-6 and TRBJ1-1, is GAGVSQSPRYKVTKRGQDVALRCDPISGHVSLYWYRQALGQGPEFLTYFNYEAQQDKSGLPNDRFSAERPEGSISTLTIQRTEQRDSAMYRCASSLPLTGNTEAFFGQGTRLTVV.

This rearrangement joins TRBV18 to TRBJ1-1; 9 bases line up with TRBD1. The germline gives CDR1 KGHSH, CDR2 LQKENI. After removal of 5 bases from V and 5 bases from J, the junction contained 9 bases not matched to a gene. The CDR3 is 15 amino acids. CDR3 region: CASSGRTGVGTEAFF. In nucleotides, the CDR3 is TGTGCCAGCTCAGGAAGGACAGGGGTGGGGACTGAAGCTTTCTTT.

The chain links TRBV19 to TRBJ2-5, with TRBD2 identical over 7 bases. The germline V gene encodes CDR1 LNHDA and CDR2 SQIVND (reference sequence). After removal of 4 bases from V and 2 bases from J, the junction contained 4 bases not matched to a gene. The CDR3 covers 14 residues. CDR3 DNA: TGTGCCAGTAGTAGTACGGGGGGACAAGAGACCCAGTACTTC. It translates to CASSSTGGQETQYF.

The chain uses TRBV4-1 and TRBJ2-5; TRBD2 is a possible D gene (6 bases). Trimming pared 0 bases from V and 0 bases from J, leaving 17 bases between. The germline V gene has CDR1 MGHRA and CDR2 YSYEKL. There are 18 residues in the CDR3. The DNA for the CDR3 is TGCGCCAGCAGCCAAGAGGACCCGGCGGGGAAAAACCAAGAGACCCAGTACTTC. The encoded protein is CASSQEDPAGKNQETQYF.

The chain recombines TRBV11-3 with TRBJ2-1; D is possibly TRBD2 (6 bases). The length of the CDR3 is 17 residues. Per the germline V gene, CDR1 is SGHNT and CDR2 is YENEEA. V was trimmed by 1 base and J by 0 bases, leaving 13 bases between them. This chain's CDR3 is CASSLVLAGSSYNEQFF. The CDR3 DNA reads TGTGCCAGCAGCTTAGTTCTTGCCGGGAGCTCCTACAATGAGCAGTTCTTC.

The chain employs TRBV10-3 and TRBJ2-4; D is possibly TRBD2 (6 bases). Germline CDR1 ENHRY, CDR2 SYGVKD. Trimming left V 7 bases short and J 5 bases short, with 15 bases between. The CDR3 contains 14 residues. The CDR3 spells CAITEAGGENIQYF. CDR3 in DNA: TGTGCCATCACCGAGGCGGGCGGGGAAAACATTCAGTACTTC.

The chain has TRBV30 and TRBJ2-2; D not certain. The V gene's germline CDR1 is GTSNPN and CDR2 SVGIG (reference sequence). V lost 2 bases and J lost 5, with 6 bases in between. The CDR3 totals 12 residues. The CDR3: CAWSQGTGELFF. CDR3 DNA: TGTGCCTGGAGTCAAGGTACCGGGGAGCTGTTTTTT. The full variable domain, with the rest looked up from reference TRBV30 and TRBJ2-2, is SQTIHQWPATLVQPVGSPLSLECTVEGTSNPNLYWYRQAAGRGLQLLFYSVGIGQISSEVPQNLSASRPQDRQFILSSKKLLLSDSGFYLCAWSQGTGELFFGEGSRLTVL.

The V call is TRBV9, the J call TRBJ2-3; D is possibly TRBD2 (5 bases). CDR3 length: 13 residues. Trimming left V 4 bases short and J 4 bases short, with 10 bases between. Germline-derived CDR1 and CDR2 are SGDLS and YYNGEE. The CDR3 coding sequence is TGTGCCAGCAGCCCTGGTAGCGCAGATACGCAGTATTTT. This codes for CASSPGSADTQYF.

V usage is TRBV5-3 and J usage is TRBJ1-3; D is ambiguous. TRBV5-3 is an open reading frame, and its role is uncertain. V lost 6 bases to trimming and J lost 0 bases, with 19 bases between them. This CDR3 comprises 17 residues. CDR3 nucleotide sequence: TGTGCCAGAATAACGATTTTCCGGAGTATCTCTGGAAACACCATATATTTT. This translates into CARITIFRSISGNTIYF.

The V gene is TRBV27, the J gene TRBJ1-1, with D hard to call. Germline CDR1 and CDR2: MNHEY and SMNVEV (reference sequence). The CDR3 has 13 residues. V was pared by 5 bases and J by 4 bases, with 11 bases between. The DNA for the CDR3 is TGTGCCAGCAGTCCCCCCCCGGCCACTGAAGCTTTCTTT. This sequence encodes CASSPPPATEAFF.